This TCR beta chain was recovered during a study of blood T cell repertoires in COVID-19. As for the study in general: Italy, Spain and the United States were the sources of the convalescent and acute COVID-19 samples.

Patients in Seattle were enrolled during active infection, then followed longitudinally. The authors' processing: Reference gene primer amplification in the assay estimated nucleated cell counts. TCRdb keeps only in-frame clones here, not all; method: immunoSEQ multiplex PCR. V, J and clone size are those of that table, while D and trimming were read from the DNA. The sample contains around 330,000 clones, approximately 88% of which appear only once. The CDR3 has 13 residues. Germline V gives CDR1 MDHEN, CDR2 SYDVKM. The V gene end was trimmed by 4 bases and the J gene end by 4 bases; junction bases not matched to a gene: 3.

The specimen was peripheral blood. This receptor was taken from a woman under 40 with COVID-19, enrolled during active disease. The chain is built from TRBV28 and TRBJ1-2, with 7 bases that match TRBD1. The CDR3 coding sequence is TGTGCCAGCAGTTACACAGGGGTCTATGGCTACACCTTC. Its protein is CASSYTGVYGYTF.